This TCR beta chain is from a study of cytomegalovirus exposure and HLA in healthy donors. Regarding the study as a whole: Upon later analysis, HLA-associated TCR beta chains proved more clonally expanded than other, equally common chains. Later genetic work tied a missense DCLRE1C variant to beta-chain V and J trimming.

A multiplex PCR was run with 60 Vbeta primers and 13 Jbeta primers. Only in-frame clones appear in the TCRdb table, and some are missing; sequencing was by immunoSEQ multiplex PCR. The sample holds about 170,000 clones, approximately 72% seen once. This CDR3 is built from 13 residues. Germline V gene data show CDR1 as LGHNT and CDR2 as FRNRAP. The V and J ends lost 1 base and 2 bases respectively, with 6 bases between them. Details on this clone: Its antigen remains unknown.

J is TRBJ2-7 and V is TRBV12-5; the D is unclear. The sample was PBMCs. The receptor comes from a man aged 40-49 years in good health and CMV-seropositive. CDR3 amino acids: CASGLASPYEQYF. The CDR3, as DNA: TGTGCTAGTGGTTTGGCCTCCCCCTACGAGCAGTACTTC.